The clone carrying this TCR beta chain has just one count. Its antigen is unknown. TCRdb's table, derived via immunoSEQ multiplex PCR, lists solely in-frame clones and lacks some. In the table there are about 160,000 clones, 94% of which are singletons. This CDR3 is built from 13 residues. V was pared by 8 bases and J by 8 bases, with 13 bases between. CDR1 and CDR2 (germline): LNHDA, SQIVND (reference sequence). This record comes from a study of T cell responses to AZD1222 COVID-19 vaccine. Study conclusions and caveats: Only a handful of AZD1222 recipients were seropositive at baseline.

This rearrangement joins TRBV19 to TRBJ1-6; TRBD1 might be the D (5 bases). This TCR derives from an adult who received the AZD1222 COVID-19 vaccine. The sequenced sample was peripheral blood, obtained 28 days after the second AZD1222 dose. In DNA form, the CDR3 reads TGTGCCAGTTGCTTGTCAGGGCATTCACCCCTCCACTTT. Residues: CASCLSGHSPLHF.